The clone carrying this TCR beta chain was recorded once. Antigen specificity is unknown. The sample belongs to a study of cytomegalovirus exposure and HLA in healthy donors. General study findings and limits: The study had only CMV serostatus as immune exposure information.

Vbeta (60) and Jbeta (13) primers were used in the PCR. The assay was immunoSEQ multiplex PCR, and TCRdb's table has in-frame clones only and misses some. Of some 130,000 clones in the sample, approximately 81% are singletons; the top ten hold about 7.3%. The TCR originated in a male donor in good health and CMV-seronegative. What was sequenced was PBMCs.

CDR3 nucleotides: TGTGCCAGCTCAACGCTAGTCACCTCTGGGGCCAACGTCCTGACTTTC. It translates to CASSTLVTSGANVLTF. The chain couples TRBV18 to TRBJ2-6; no definite D call. V gave up 5 bases and J gave up 0 bases, with 11 bases separating them. CDR1 KGHSH and CDR2 LQKENI come from the germline V gene. The CDR3 is 16 residues long. Looking up the rest from reference TRBV18 and TRBJ2-6 gives the full variable domain: NAGVMQNPRHLVRRRGQEARLRCSPMKGHSHVYWYRQLPEEGLKFMVYLQKENIIDESGMPKERFSAEFPKEGPSILRIQQVVRGDSAAYFCASSTLVTSGANVLTFGAGSRLTVL.